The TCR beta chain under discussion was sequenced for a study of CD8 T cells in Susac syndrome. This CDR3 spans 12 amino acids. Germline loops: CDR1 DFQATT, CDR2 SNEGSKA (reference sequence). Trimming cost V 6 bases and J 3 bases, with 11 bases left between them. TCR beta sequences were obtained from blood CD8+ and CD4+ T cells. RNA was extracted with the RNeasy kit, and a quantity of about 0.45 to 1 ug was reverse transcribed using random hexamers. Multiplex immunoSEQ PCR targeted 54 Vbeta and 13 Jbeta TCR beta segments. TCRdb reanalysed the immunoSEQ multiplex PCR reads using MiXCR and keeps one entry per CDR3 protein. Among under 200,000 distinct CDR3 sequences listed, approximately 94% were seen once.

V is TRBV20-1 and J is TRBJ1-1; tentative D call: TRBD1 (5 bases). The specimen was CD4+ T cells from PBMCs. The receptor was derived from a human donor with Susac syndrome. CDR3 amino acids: CSAPRGDTEAFF. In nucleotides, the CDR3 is TGCAGTGCACCTCGAGGGGACACTGAAGCTTTCTTT.